Detailed here is one T cell receptor (beta chain). In the authors' workflow: Researchers report that nucleated cell counts were estimated from reference gene primer amplification. Assay used: immunoSEQ multiplex PCR; TCRdb lists only in-frame clones, some missing. Clonal size and the V and J genes are those of that table, whereas D and trimming came from the DNA. The table has around 130,000 clones, around 84% seen once. This sample is part of a study of blood T cell repertoires in COVID-19. The wider study: Material from acute and convalescent COVID-19 was sourced from the United States, Italy and Spain. In each case, the material was cDNA or gDNA derived from T cells, B-cell-depleted T cells, or PBMCs.

The germline V gene encodes CDR1 LNHDA and CDR2 SQIVND (reference sequence). This CDR3 spans 19 amino acids. The V and J ends lost 4 bases and 2 bases respectively, with 26 bases between them. This TCR came from an elderly woman with acute or convalescent COVID-19. Source material: peripheral blood. J is TRBJ1-1 and V is TRBV19; D gene ambiguous. CDR3 in DNA: TGTGCCAGTAGTACCCGAGTTGGAGGAGTTGGCCAGTTTAACACTGAAGCTTTCTTT. This translates into CASSTRVGGVGQFNTEAFF.